This entry lists 19 T cell receptor beta chains sequenced from one sample in a study of T cell responses to AZD1222 COVID-19 vaccine. Some clones are missing from TCRdb's copy, which holds only in-frame ones; the method was immunoSEQ multiplex PCR. This sample has 30,000 to 35,000 clones, with around 78% found just once. Here the sequenced sample was peripheral blood, taken 28 days after the second AZD1222 dose. The receptors here all came from an adult who received the AZD1222 COVID-19 vaccine.

This clone was observed a few times. The chain couples TRBV14 to TRBJ2-1, with 10 bases aligning to TRBD2. Trimming took 1 base from V and 6 from J; bases not matched to a gene: 6. The CDR3 contains 16 residues. Germline assignment: CDR1 SGHDN and CDR2 FVKESK. DNA for the CDR3: TGTGCCAGCAGCCAAGGTAGCGGGAGGACGGGCAATGAGCAGTTCTTC. This sequence encodes CASSQGSGRTGNEQFF.

J is TRBJ1-1 and V is TRBV27, with TRBD1 as a possible D gene (5 bases). The germline V and J ends were trimmed by 5 bases and 1 base, with 14 bases remaining between them. The CDR3 loop spans 15 amino acids. Germline CDR1 and CDR2: MNHEY and SMNVEV (reference sequence). The CDR3 DNA reads TGTGCCAGCAGTACCCCGGGGGAGGCGAACACTGAAGCTTTCTTT. Its translation is CASSTPGEANTEAFF.

The J gene is TRBJ1-5, the V gene TRBV7-2, with 12 bases identical to TRBD1. Germline CDR1 and CDR2: SGHTA and FQGNSA. There are 16 residues in the CDR3. With 5 bases clipped from V and 6 bases from J, the junction kept 8 bases outside the gene matches. CDR3 amino acids: CASSPGQGALSQPQHF. Here the CDR3 DNA reads TGTGCCAGCAGCCCGGGACAGGGGGCCTTGAGTCAGCCCCAGCATTTT. Based on the CDR3 plus reference TRBV7-2 and TRBJ1-5, the full variable domain is GAGVSQSPSNKVTEKGKDVELRCDPISGHTALYWYRQSLGQGLEFLIYFQGNSAPDKSGLPSDRFSAERTGGSVSTLTIQRTQQEDSAVYLCASSPGQGALSQPQHFGDGTRLSIL.

This sequence joins TRBV2 and TRBJ1-5; weak D call: TRBD1 (6 bases). Germline V lookup: CDR1 SNHLY, CDR2 FYNNEI. The CDR3 consists of 14 residues. V shed 6 bases and J shed 3 bases, with 12 bases lying between them. Written as DNA, the CDR3 is TGTGCCAGCAGGCGGGACATTTCCAATCAGCCCCAGCATTTT. It encodes CASRRDISNQPQHF.

This clone showed up just once. DNA of the CDR3: TGTGCCTGGAGTCCCACCGGCGAGCAGTTCTTC. It yields the protein CAWSPTGEQFF. The chain is built from TRBV30 and TRBJ2-1; D is unclear. The length of the CDR3 is 11 residues. With 2 bases removed from V and 10 bases from J, the gap between germline ends came to 9 bases. The germline gives CDR1 GTSNPN, CDR2 SVGIG (reference sequence).

This chain connects TRBV30 to TRBJ1-1, with D perhaps matching TRBD1 (5 bases). V shed 5 bases and J shed 5 bases, with 15 bases lying between them. Per the germline V gene, CDR1 is GTSNPN and CDR2 is SVGIG (reference sequence). The CDR3 covers 13 residues. In DNA form, the CDR3 reads TGTGCCTGGGACCGGGGGGGGGAAACTGAAGCTTTCTTT. It encodes CAWDRGGETEAFF.

This clone was detected only a few times. Here the CDR3 DNA reads TGTGCCAGCTGGTGGTGGGGGTGGGAGACCCAGTACTTC. The encoded protein is CASWWWGWETQYF. The V call is TRBV5-4, the J call TRBJ2-5; D may correspond to TRBD1 or TRBD2 (5 bases each). Germline V gene lookup returns CDR1 SGHNT and CDR2 YYREEE (reference sequence). V shed 7 bases and J shed 5 bases, with 15 bases lying between them. CDR3 length: 13 residues.

The chain uses TRBV19 and TRBJ1-2; tentatively, D is TRBD1 (5 bases). Germline V gene data show CDR1 as LNHDA and CDR2 as SQIVND (reference sequence). The CDR3 runs to 13 residues. Trimming took 4 bases from V and 7 from J, leaving 13 bases between them. The CDR3 nucleotides read TGTGCCAGTAGTACCGGGGCGGAGTTTGGCTACACCTTC. Translation: CASSTGAEFGYTF. The whole variable domain, remainder taken from reference TRBV19 and TRBJ1-2, is DGGITQSPKYLFRKEGQNVTLSCEQNLNHDAMYWYRQDPGQGLRLIYYSQIVNDFQKGDIAEGYSVSREKKESFPLTVTSAQKNPTAFYLCASSTGAEFGYTFGSGTRLTVV.

The chain combines TRBV4-2 with TRBJ2-5; the D gene is possibly TRBD2 (6 bases). CDR1 is LGHNA, CDR2 YNFKEQ, per germline. The CDR3 runs 15 residues. The V end lost 4 bases, the J end lost 2 bases, and 14 bases lay between the germline ends. The CDR3 nucleotides are TGTGCCAGCAGCCTAAGATGGGGGGAGCAAGAGACCCAGTACTTC. It translates to CASSLRWGEQETQYF.

The rearrangement joins TRBV3-1 (or the pseudogene TRBV3-2) to TRBJ1-4; D gene unclear. Trimming shortened V by 7 bases and J by 3 bases, and 18 bases separated the two germline ends. Germline CDR1 is LGHDT and CDR2 is YNNKEL (reference sequence). This CDR3 has 16 residues. In DNA form, the CDR3 reads TGTGCCAGCAACCGTAATATTGACGGCCCTAATGAAAAACTGTTTTTT. Translation: CASNRNIDGPNEKLFF.

This chain connects TRBV7-2 to TRBJ2-4; the D gene is possibly TRBD2 (6 bases). Per germline, CDR1 SGHTA and CDR2 FQGNSA. The V and J ends lost 1 base and 0 bases respectively, with 13 bases between them. The CDR3 contains 17 residues. This chain's CDR3 is CASSLVFAGRAKNIQYF. In DNA form, the CDR3 reads TGTGCCAGCAGCTTAGTCTTCGCGGGGAGAGCCAAAAACATTCAGTACTTC.

By sample share, this clone is medium-sized. This rearrangement joins TRBV2 to TRBJ2-3; 13 positions agree with TRBD2. Unmatched junction bases numbered 14, after V lost 3 bases and J lost 5 bases. Germline-derived CDR1 and CDR2 are SNHLY and FYNNEI. This CDR3 region has 19 residues. CDR3 DNA sequence: TGTGCCAGCAGTGATTCGAGTTGGACTAGCGGGAGACTGAAAGATACGCAGTATTTT. As protein: CASSDSSWTSGRLKDTQYF.

The V call is TRBV3-1 (or the pseudogene TRBV3-2), the J call TRBJ1-1, with a weak D call TRBD1 (5 bases). This CDR3 region has 15 residues. Deletions cut 7 bases from V and 4 bases from J, with 19 bases between. Germline V gene data show CDR1 as LGHDT and CDR2 as YNNKEL (reference sequence). The CDR3 DNA is TGTGCCAGCACCGAAACTGGGGGAAGAGTCACTGAAGCTTTCTTT. Translating it yields CASTETGGRVTEAFF.

The V gene is TRBV14, the J gene TRBJ2-2; no definite D call. In germline, CDR1 is SGHDN, CDR2 FVKESK. The CDR3 is 15 residues long. The germline V and J ends were trimmed by 2 bases and 0 bases, with 7 bases remaining between them. CDR3 loop: CASSQRRTNTGELFF. The CDR3 nucleotides are TGTGCCAGCAGCCAAAGACGGACGAACACCGGGGAGCTGTTTTTT.

About this clone: The identical CDR3 is also encoded by other nucleotide sequences in the sample. The chain is built from TRBV5-1 and TRBJ1-1; the D gene is possibly TRBD1 (6 bases). This CDR3 region has 13 residues. Germline CDR1 SGHRS, CDR2 YFSETQ. V lost 7 bases, J lost 1 base, and 11 bases lay in between. The chain's CDR3 is CASRVQGNTEAFF. CDR3 DNA: TGCGCCAGCCGAGTACAGGGGAACACTGAAGCTTTCTTT.

V usage is TRBV25-1 and J usage is TRBJ2-5; 13 bases map to TRBD2. The germline V gene encodes CDR1 MGHDK and CDR2 SYGVNS. This CDR3 comprises 17 residues. After removal of 3 bases from V and 2 bases from J, the junction contained 6 bases not matched to a gene. The CDR3 DNA reads TGTGCCAGCAGTGAGACTAGCGGGGGGCCAGGGCAAGAGACCCAGTACTTC. Its protein product is CASSETSGGPGQETQYF.

The chain combines TRBV11-2 with TRBJ1-3; D is possibly TRBD1 (5 bases). The length of the CDR3 is 14 residues. Germline assignment: CDR1 SGHAT and CDR2 FQNNGV. The V and J ends lost 5 bases and 4 bases respectively, with 12 bases between them. The CDR3 reads CASSQRGQGNTIYF. In DNA, the CDR3 is TGTGCCAGCAGCCAAAGAGGACAAGGAAACACCATATATTTT. The variable domain in full, with the rest retrieved from reference TRBV11-2 and TRBJ1-3, is EAGVAQSPRYKIIEKRQSVAFWCNPISGHATLYWYQQILGQGPKLLIQFQNNGVVDDSQLPKDRFSAERLKGVDSTLKIQPAKLEDSAVYLCASSQRGQGNTIYFGEGSWLTVV.

This clone has just one count. CDR3 DNA: TGTGCCAGCAGCCCCGGGACAGGGGACACCGGGGAGCTGTTTTTT. It specifies CASSPGTGDTGELFF. This rearrangement joins TRBV5-6 to TRBJ2-2, with 10 bases that match TRBD1. This CDR3 has 15 residues. Trimming at V came to 4 bases and at J to 3 bases, leaving 3 bases not matched to a gene. Germline CDR1 and CDR2: SGHDT and YYEEEE.

This chain uses TRBV4-1 with TRBJ2-7; 7 bases agree with TRBD1. The CDR3 totals 14 residues. Trimming at V came to 2 bases and at J to 7 bases, leaving 8 bases not matched to a gene. Germline CDR1 and CDR2: MGHRA and YSYEKL. This CDR3 reads CASSQPTGAREQYF. The CDR3 DNA reads as TGCGCCAGCAGCCAACCCACAGGGGCTCGGGAGCAGTACTTC.